These T cell receptor beta chains were read from a single sample in a study of shared clonotypes between healthy human individuals. Some clones are missing from TCRdb's copy, which holds only in-frame ones; the method was immunoSEQ multiplex PCR. The table shows approximately 1,500,000 clones, with 98% occurring only once. The sequencing input was naive CD4+ T cells sorted from blood. Receptors originate from a man younger than 45 in good health. CDR3s include the opening cysteine and the closing phenylalanine or tryptophan. The D gene is left open where the match is weak. Clone size is stated in some rows and not others, as once, few, many or a class when expanded.

clone size: -
V gene: TRBV6-6
D gene: TRBD2
J gene: TRBJ2-7
CDR3 DNA: TGTGCCAGCAGTGTCCTGGCGCGGGGGTTGACCTACGAGCAGTACTTC
CDR3 protein: CASSVLARGLTYEQYF

clone size: -
V gene: TRBV9
D gene: -
J gene: TRBJ2-2
CDR3 DNA: TGTGCCAGCAGCGTAAGAGACCAAACGAACACCGGGGAGCTGTTTTTT
CDR3 protein: CASSVRDQTNTGELFF

clone size: once
V gene: TRBV28
D gene: TRBD1
J gene: TRBJ1-2
CDR3 DNA: TGTGCCAGCAGTTTCACCGGGACAGGGGGAGCGAACTATGGCTACACCTTC
CDR3 protein: CASSFTGTGGANYGYTF

clone size: -
V gene: TRBV2
D gene: -
J gene: TRBJ2-4
CDR3 DNA: TGTGCCAGCAGTGCCATAGCCAAAAACATTCAGTACTTC
CDR3 protein: CASSAIAKNIQYF

clone size: -
V gene: TRBV7-2
D gene: TRBD2
J gene: TRBJ2-3
CDR3 DNA: TGTGCCAGCAGCCTCCTGGCCAGCGGGAGTGCCGATACGCAGTATTTT
CDR3 protein: CASSLLASGSADTQYF

clone size: -
V gene: TRBV14
D gene: -
J gene: TRBJ2-2
CDR3 DNA: TGTGCCAGCAGCCAAGGGATCGACAGGCGGAACACCGGGGAGCTGTTTTTT
CDR3 protein: CASSQGIDRRNTGELFF

clone size: -
V gene: TRBV28
D gene: -
J gene: TRBJ2-1
CDR3 DNA: TGTGCCAGCAGTTCCCCCGGAGGGCCTTTTAATGAGCAGTTCTTC
CDR3 protein: CASSSPGGPFNEQFF

clone size: -
V gene: TRBV5-4
D gene: -
J gene: TRBJ2-5
CDR3 DNA: TGTGCCAGCAGCTTCAGGGGGGAAGAGACCCAGTACTTC
CDR3 protein: CASSFRGEETQYF

clone size: -
V gene: TRBV10-3
D gene: -
J gene: TRBJ2-2
CDR3 DNA: TGTGCCATCAGTGAGGCTTATGAGGGCGGGGAGCTGTTTTTT
CDR3 protein: CAISEAYEGGELFF

clone size: -
V gene: TRBV19
D gene: -
J gene: TRBJ1-4
CDR3 DNA: TGTGCCAGTAGTTCGGCTAATGAAAAACTGTTTTTT
CDR3 protein: CASSSANEKLFF

clone size: -
V gene: TRBV6-5
D gene: -
J gene: TRBJ1-1
CDR3 DNA: TGTGCCAGCAGTTATGGGGGGTTTAACACTGAAGCTTTCTTT
CDR3 protein: CASSYGGFNTEAFF

clone size: -
V gene: TRBV2
D gene: -
J gene: TRBJ1-4
CDR3 DNA: TGTGCCAGCCGTAAAGGGTTGCTCAGTGAAAAACTGTTTTTT
CDR3 protein: CASRKGLLSEKLFF

clone size: -
V gene: TRBV5-1
D gene: -
J gene: TRBJ2-1
CDR3 DNA: TGCGCCAGCAGCATACTAGCAGACAATGAGCAGTTCTTC
CDR3 protein: CASSILADNEQFF

clone size: -
V gene: TRBV9
D gene: -
J gene: TRBJ2-5
CDR3 DNA: TGTGCCAGCAGCGTAGAGGGCCTCGCGTTTGGGGAGACCCAGTACTTC
CDR3 protein: CASSVEGLAFGETQYF

clone size: -
V gene: TRBV7-9
D gene: TRBD2
J gene: TRBJ2-3
CDR3 DNA: TGTGCCAGCAGCTTACTAAGTACTAGCGGGATTTCAGATACGCAGTATTTT
CDR3 protein: CASSLLSTSGISDTQYF

clone size: -
V gene: TRBV7-9
D gene: -
J gene: TRBJ2-7
CDR3 DNA: TGTGCCAGCAGCTTTGCTAGCGCTAAGCTCTACGAGCAGTACTTC
CDR3 protein: CASSFASAKLYEQYF

clone size: -
V gene: TRBV5-1
D gene: -
J gene: TRBJ2-1
CDR3 DNA: TGCGCCAGCAGCCCCCTAAGAGGGCTTGAGGATGAGCAGTTCTTC
CDR3 protein: CASSPLRGLEDEQFF

clone size: -
V gene: TRBV4-3
D gene: TRBD2
J gene: TRBJ2-5
CDR3 DNA: TGCGCCAGCAGCCAAGTTTACGGGAGGGAAGAGACCCAGTACTTC
CDR3 protein: CASSQVYGREETQYF

clone size: -
V gene: TRBV7-3
D gene: TRBD2
J gene: TRBJ2-5
CDR3 DNA: TGTGCCAGCAGCTTAGGACTAGCACGAGAGACCCAGTACTTC
CDR3 protein: CASSLGLARETQYF

clone size: -
V gene: TRBV29-1
D gene: TRBD1
J gene: TRBJ1-4
CDR3 DNA: TGCAGCGTTGTAGGGGGCGCAACTAATGAAAAACTGTTTTTT
CDR3 protein: CSVVGGATNEKLFF

clone size: -
V gene: TRBV28
D gene: TRBD1
J gene: TRBJ1-5
CDR3 DNA: TGTGCCAGCAGTTTCAGCGGCAGGGGGGGACAGCCCCAGCATTTT
CDR3 protein: CASSFSGRGGQPQHF

clone size: -
V gene: TRBV10-3
D gene: -
J gene: TRBJ2-7
CDR3 DNA: TGTGCCATCAGTGGTGGTAGCGCAAGCTCCTACGAGCAGTACTTC
CDR3 protein: CAISGGSASSYEQYF

clone size: -
V gene: TRBV5-4
D gene: TRBD1
J gene: TRBJ2-7
CDR3 DNA: TGTGCCAGCAGCCTCCCGGACAGGGGAGGCAACGAGCAGTACTTC
CDR3 protein: CASSLPDRGGNEQYF

clone size: -
V gene: TRBV21-1
D gene: -
J gene: TRBJ2-4
CDR3 DNA: TGTGCCAGCAGCAAAGGCAAGGGGGCTGGAAACATTCAGTACTTC
CDR3 protein: CASSKGKGAGNIQYF

clone size: once
V gene: TRBV19
D gene: TRBD2
J gene: TRBJ2-2
CDR3 DNA: TGTGCCAGTAGTATAAGACTAGCGGGAGGCGCCGGGGAGCTGTTTTTT
CDR3 protein: CASSIRLAGGAGELFF

clone size: -
V gene: TRBV6-5
D gene: TRBD1
J gene: TRBJ1-2
CDR3 DNA: TGTGCCAGCAGAGGTACAGGGGTCGACTATGGCTACACCTTC
CDR3 protein: CASRGTGVDYGYTF

clone size: -
V gene: TRBV20-1
D gene: -
J gene: TRBJ1-1
CDR3 DNA: TGCAGTGCTACTCAGGGGTTTGAAGCTTTCTTT
CDR3 protein: CSATQGFEAFF

clone size: -
V gene: TRBV29-1
D gene: TRBD2
J gene: TRBJ2-3
CDR3 DNA: TGCAGCGCCACTCTAGCGGTGGGCAACACAGATACGCAGTATTTT
CDR3 protein: CSATLAVGNTDTQYF

clone size: -
V gene: TRBV19
D gene: TRBD1
J gene: TRBJ1-1
CDR3 DNA: TGTGCCAGTAGTCGGGACAGGGGCACGCTGAACACTGAAGCTTTCTTT
CDR3 protein: CASSRDRGTLNTEAFF

clone size: -
V gene: TRBV6-6
D gene: -
J gene: TRBJ2-7
CDR3 DNA: TGTGCCAGCAAAGGGCAGGCGGTCTACGAGCAGTACTTC
CDR3 protein: CASKGQAVYEQYF

clone size: -
V gene: TRBV5-4
D gene: TRBD1
J gene: TRBJ2-7
CDR3 DNA: TGTGCCAGCAGCTTCGGGACAGCCCGAGGAGGCGAGCAGTACTTC
CDR3 protein: CASSFGTARGGEQYF

clone size: -
V gene: TRBV5-6
D gene: -
J gene: TRBJ2-7
CDR3 DNA: TGTGCCAGCAGCTTGGCTGGGGGAGAAAGGCAGTACTTC
CDR3 protein: CASSLAGGERQYF

clone size: -
V gene: TRBV28
D gene: -
J gene: TRBJ1-1
CDR3 DNA: TGTGCCAGCGGATACAGGGTTTCTGAAGCTTTCTTT
CDR3 protein: CASGYRVSEAFF

clone size: -
V gene: TRBV6-5
D gene: -
J gene: TRBJ2-1
CDR3 DNA: TGTGCCAGCAGTTATTCGCGGGGTTCCTACAATGAGCAGTTCTTC
CDR3 protein: CASSYSRGSYNEQFF

clone size: -
V gene: TRBV18
D gene: -
J gene: TRBJ2-7
CDR3 DNA: TGTGCCAGCTCACCTGGGACCTACGAGCAGTACTTC
CDR3 protein: CASSPGTYEQYF

clone size: -
V gene: TRBV10-3
D gene: -
J gene: TRBJ2-2
CDR3 DNA: TGTGCCATCAGTGGACGGAACACCGGGGAGCTGTTTTTT
CDR3 protein: CAISGRNTGELFF

clone size: -
V gene: TRBV9
D gene: -
J gene: TRBJ1-5
CDR3 DNA: TGTGCCAGCAGCCCTGGCCTCGACCCCAACCAGCCCCAGCATTTT
CDR3 protein: CASSPGLDPNQPQHF

clone size: -
V gene: TRBV27
D gene: -
J gene: TRBJ1-4
CDR3 DNA: TGTGCCAGCAGTTTAGCCGCGGCGCCAACTAATGAAAAACTGTTTTTT
CDR3 protein: CASSLAAAPTNEKLFF

clone size: -
V gene: TRBV5-1
D gene: -
J gene: TRBJ1-2
CDR3 DNA: TGCGCCAGCAGACCGGGACATCGAATTGACTATGGCTACACCTTC
CDR3 protein: CASRPGHRIDYGYTF

clone size: -
V gene: TRBV7-2
D gene: -
J gene: TRBJ2-7
CDR3 DNA: TGTGCCAGCAGCCGAAGGGATACTTTGCAGTACTTC
CDR3 protein: CASSRRDTLQYF

clone size: -
V gene: TRBV28
D gene: -
J gene: TRBJ2-7
CDR3 DNA: TGTGCCAGCAGTCGCACCCCCAACTACGAGCAGTACTTC
CDR3 protein: CASSRTPNYEQYF

clone size: -
V gene: TRBV28
D gene: TRBD1
J gene: TRBJ2-1
CDR3 DNA: TGTGCCAGCATGGACAGGGTGAGGCAGGTTGAGCAGTTCTTC
CDR3 protein: CASMDRVRQVEQFF

clone size: -
V gene: TRBV5-4
D gene: -
J gene: TRBJ2-3
CDR3 DNA: TGTGCCAGCAGCTTGGCCGCAGGGACGACAGATACGCAGTATTTT
CDR3 protein: CASSLAAGTTDTQYF

clone size: -
V gene: TRBV2
D gene: -
J gene: TRBJ2-3
CDR3 DNA: TGTGCCAGCAGAGCCCCCTCAGCAGATACGCAGTATTTT
CDR3 protein: CASRAPSADTQYF

clone size: -
V gene: TRBV5-6
D gene: -
J gene: TRBJ2-1
CDR3 DNA: TGTGCCAGCAGCCCCGGGGTCAATGAGCAGTTCTTC
CDR3 protein: CASSPGVNEQFF

clone size: -
V gene: TRBV5-1
D gene: -
J gene: TRBJ2-1
CDR3 DNA: TGCGCCAGCAGCTTGGGTGGCGGGATAGGCAATGAGCAGTTCTTC
CDR3 protein: CASSLGGGIGNEQFF

clone size: -
V gene: TRBV9
D gene: TRBD1
J gene: TRBJ1-1
CDR3 DNA: TGTGCCAGCAGCACACCGGGACAGGGGGCTCCCGAAGCTTTCTTT
CDR3 protein: CASSTPGQGAPEAFF

clone size: -
V gene: TRBV7-6
D gene: -
J gene: TRBJ2-1
CDR3 DNA: TGTGCCAGCAGCTTAGCGGGACCCCACAATGAGCAGTTCTTC
CDR3 protein: CASSLAGPHNEQFF

clone size: -
V gene: TRBV15
D gene: -
J gene: TRBJ1-3
CDR3 DNA: TGTGCCACCAGCAGAGATTCCCAGTGGGTTGGAAACACCATATATTTT
CDR3 protein: CATSRDSQWVGNTIYF